This T cell receptor beta chain was sequenced in a study of molecular identifiers for immune sequencing clone quantification. This clonotype came up many times. Preparation of the bulk TCR libraries relied on previously described methods and listed TCR primers. TCRdb called the PCR reads again in MiXCR, with one record for every CDR3 protein. The sample consists of about 89,000 distinct CDR3 sequences, roughly 19% of them appearing once. CDR3 length: 14 amino acids. In germline, CDR1 is MNHEY, CDR2 SVGEGT. V was clipped by 0 bases and J by 6 bases, with 9 bases between them. This TCR came from a human donor in good health. Some libraries in this study had Jurkat cell RNA spiked in. Sequenced material: naive CD8+ T cells from blood, with Jurkat cell RNA spiked in. Subset meaning: FACS-sorted CD8+CD4-CCR7+CD45RA+ naive T cells. This rearrangement joins TRBV6-2 or TRBV6-3 to TRBJ1-5; D remains ambiguous. The CDR3, as DNA: TGTGCCAGCAGTTACTCGAGCGGGATTCAGCCCCAGCATTTT. Encoded protein: CASSYSSGIQPQHF.